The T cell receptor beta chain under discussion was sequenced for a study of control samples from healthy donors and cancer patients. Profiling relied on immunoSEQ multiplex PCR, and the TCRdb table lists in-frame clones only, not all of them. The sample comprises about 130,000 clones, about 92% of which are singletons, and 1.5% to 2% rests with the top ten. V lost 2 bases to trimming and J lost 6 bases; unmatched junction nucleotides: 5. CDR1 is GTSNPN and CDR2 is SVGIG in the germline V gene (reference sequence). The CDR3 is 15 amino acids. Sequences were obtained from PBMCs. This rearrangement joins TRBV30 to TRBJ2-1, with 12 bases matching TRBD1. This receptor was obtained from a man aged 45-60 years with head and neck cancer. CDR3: CAWSTGQGAFNEQFF. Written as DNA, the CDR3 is TGTGCCTGGAGTACGGGACAGGGGGCGTTCAATGAGCAGTTCTTC.